This TCR beta chain originates from a study of glioma-infiltrating T cells after dendritic cell vaccination. Produced via immunoSEQ multiplex PCR; TCRdb's table is partial and in-frame only. The sample comprises over 80,000 clones, roughly 90% of which are singletons, and 3% to 4% rests with the top ten. Only one count was recorded for this clone. The antigen remains undetermined. Between the trimmed V and J ends, which lost 2 bases and 7 bases, there was a span of 13 bases. The CDR3 has 13 residues. Germline V gene data show CDR1 as GTSNPN and CDR2 as SVGIG (reference sequence). Points from the study as a whole: Higher TCR clonality did not directly relate to longer survival.

The receptor comes from a human donor with glioblastoma. This chain joins TRBV30 and TRBJ2-3; possible D gene TRBD1, 5 bases. The starting material was blood, obtained before dendritic cell vaccination. CDR3 in DNA: TGTGCCTGGAGTTTCACCGCAGGGAATACGCAGTATTTT. The encoded protein is CAWSFTAGNTQYF. Together with reference TRBV30 and TRBJ2-3, the CDR3 gives the full variable domain: SQTIHQWPATLVQPVGSPLSLECTVEGTSNPNLYWYRQAAGRGLQLLFYSVGIGQISSEVPQNLSASRPQDRQFILSSKKLLLSDSGFYLCAWSFTAGNTQYFGPGTRLTVL.